Following are 4 T cell receptor beta chains from one sample sequenced in a study of T cell repertoires in cytomegalovirus infection. TCRdb processed the reads anew with MiXCR; each CDR3 protein has one entry. The sample yields 100,000 to 150,000 distinct CDR3 sequences, 32% seen once. The antigens of these receptors remain unknown. Specimen: CD8+ T cells from cultured PBMCs, collected from culture after CMV antigen stimulation. These receptors all come from a human donor in good health (CMV status not recorded). Some clones in this sample may be carry-over from other donors' samples.

This clonotype was counted ten times or more. This rearrangement joins TRBV7-2 to TRBJ2-5, with TRBD2 matching over 15 bases. The CDR3 totals 19 residues. CDR1 is SGHTA and CDR2 is FQGNSA in the germline V gene. Trimming removed 1 base from V and 5 bases from J; junction bases left unmatched: 11. DNA of the CDR3: TGTGCCAGCAGCTTAGGGGGGACTAGCGGGGGGCGCCCAGGGGAGACCCAGTACTTC. Protein: CASSLGGTSGGRPGETQYF.

This clonotype was counted between two and nine times. V gene TRBV7-6 combines with J gene TRBJ2-3; tentatively, D is TRBD1 (6 bases). With 1 base removed from V and 4 bases from J, the gap between germline ends came to 15 bases. Germline values: CDR1 SGHVS, CDR2 FNYEAQ. The CDR3 covers 16 residues. CDR3 coding DNA: TGTGCCAGCAGCTTAGGTACAGGGTACGGGTCAGATACGCAGTATTTT. Translated, it gives CASSLGTGYGSDTQYF.

The chain employs TRBV5-1 and TRBJ1-1; 7 bases are a match to TRBD1. Trimming cost V 4 bases and J 6 bases; bases outside gene matches: 9. Germline CDR1 and CDR2: SGHRS and YFSETQ. CDR3 size: 14 residues. CDR3 residues: CASSPGQIFPEAFF. The CDR3 region has the DNA TGCGCCAGCAGCCCGGGACAGATCTTTCCTGAAGCTTTCTTT. Looking up the rest from reference TRBV5-1 and TRBJ1-1 gives the full variable domain: KAGVTQTPRYLIKTRGQQVTLSCSPISGHRSVSWYQQTPGQGLQFLFEYFSETQRNKGNFPGRFSGRQFSNSRSEMNVSTLELGDSALYLCASSPGQIFPEAFFGQGTRLTVV.

There are many counts of this clonotype. V and J are TRBV5-4 and TRBJ2-3; TRBD2 agrees at 7 bases. The CDR3 totals 16 residues. Germline assignment: CDR1 SGHNT and CDR2 YYREEE (reference sequence). V lost 7 bases to trimming and J lost 5 bases; unmatched junction nucleotides: 16. DNA of the CDR3: TGTGCCAGCTCTCCCCTCGGCGGGGGAGACTTAGATACGCAGTATTTT. Its protein product is CASSPLGGGDLDTQYF. The entire variable domain, with the rest obtained from reference TRBV5-4 and TRBJ2-3, is as follows: ETGVTQSPTHLIKTRGQQVTLRCSSQSGHNTVSWYQQALGQGPQFIFQYYREEENGRGNFPPRFSGLQFPNYSSELNVNALELDDSALYLCASSPLGGGDLDTQYFGPGTRLTVL.